Below are 7 T cell receptor beta chains sequenced from a single sample in a study of circulating tumor DNA in untreated peripheral T-cell lymphoma. Measured with immunoSEQ multiplex PCR; TCRdb has only the in-frame clones, and not every one. The sample includes 1,200 to 1,500 clones, under 75% seen only once; the top ten take 66%. What was sequenced was tumor tissue. Receptor source: a human donor with peripheral T-cell lymphoma.

This chain links TRBV18 with TRBJ2-2; 12 bases are shared with TRBD1. Trimming removed 3 bases from V and 6 bases from J; junction bases left unmatched: 8. CDR1 is KGHSH, CDR2 LQKENI, per germline. The length of the CDR3 is 17 residues. The CDR3 protein is CASSPLSGTGGSGELFF. The CDR3 nucleotides read TGTGCCAGCTCACCCTTATCCGGGACAGGGGGCTCCGGGGAGCTGTTTTTT.

The rearrangement joins TRBV19 to TRBJ2-1; 10 bases match TRBD1. The germline V gene has CDR1 LNHDA and CDR2 SQIVND (reference sequence). The CDR3 extends over 15 amino acids. Trimming at V came to 5 bases and at J to 3 bases, leaving 4 bases not matched to a gene. The CDR3 DNA is TGTGCCAGTAGTCCGAGGACAGGGGGCTACAATGAGCAGTTCTTC. Its translation is CASSPRTGGYNEQFF.

The CDR3 nucleotides are TGTGCCAGTAGTCAGCAGGGGTCCTCTGGAAACACCATATATTTT. This encodes CASSQQGSSGNTIYF. J is TRBJ1-3 and V is TRBV19; D perhaps matches TRBD1 (6 bases). V was pared by 5 bases and J by 0 bases, with 11 bases between. The germline gives CDR1 LNHDA, CDR2 SQIVND (reference sequence). This CDR3 spans 15 amino acids.

Worth noting for this clone: The junction and the germline gene differ at one end; a read error may be behind it. The chain joins TRBV6-8 to TRBJ2-5, with 15 bases aligning to TRBD2. Germline V CDR1 and CDR2: MNHGY, SAAAGT. CDR3 length: 15 residues. DNA of the CDR3: TGTGCCATCAGTTCGGGACTAGCGGGAGGAGAGACCCAGTACTTC. Protein sequence: CAISSGLAGGETQYF.

For this clone: One end of the junction does not line up with germline, which may come from a read error. This chain joins TRBV6-4 and TRBJ2-7; 8 positions match TRBD2. This CDR3 has 17 amino acids. Germline V gene sequence: CDR1 MRHNA, CDR2 SNTAGT. Here the CDR3 reads CASSYSLGLVVENEQYF. CDR3 sequence (DNA): TGTGCCAGCAGTTACTCCCTGGGACTAGTTGTGGAAAACGAGCAGTACTTC.

The V gene is TRBV7-6, the J gene TRBJ1-1; a possible D gene is TRBD1 (5 bases). Germline assignment: CDR1 SGHVS and CDR2 FNYEAQ. Deletions cut 3 bases from V and 6 bases from J, with 14 bases between. The CDR3 extends over 14 amino acids. The CDR3 nucleotides read TGTGCCAGCAGCTTTGGTGGGGGTGGGCCTGAAGCTTTCTTT. Encoded protein: CASSFGGGGPEAFF.

The rearrangement joins TRBV10-3 to TRBJ2-7; D possibly corresponds to TRBD1 (5 bases). V shed 2 bases and J shed 6 bases, with 14 bases lying between them. CDR3 length: 14 residues. Germline assignment: CDR1 ENHRY and CDR2 SYGVKD. In DNA form, the CDR3 reads TGTGCCATCAGTGAGAGCAGGGAAATCCTCGAGCAGTACTTC. Translating it yields CAISESREILEQYF.